These 14 T cell receptor beta chains came from one sample sequenced in a study of blood T cells in healthy people across ages. Together with a sample-barcoded 5' primer, a J-beta primer mix was included in a second PCR lasting about 6 to 11 cycles. TCRdb redid the calling of the 5' RACE reads with MiXCR, one entry per CDR3 protein. The sample yields about 650,000 distinct CDR3 sequences, approximately 52% seen once. The sequenced sample consisted of blood. The receptors shown here come from an elderly woman in good health.

V is TRBV5-1 and J is TRBJ2-3; D call uncertain. CDR3 length equals 14 residues. V shed 0 bases and J shed 9 bases, with 14 bases lying between them. The germline V gene encodes CDR1 SGHRS and CDR2 YFSETQ. Written as DNA, the CDR3 is TGCGCCAGCAGCTTGGGCGGTTCCCGAGACACGCAGTATTTT. Translation gives CASSLGGSRDTQYF.

J is TRBJ2-3 and V is TRBV12-5; no definite D call. Trimming removed 6 bases at V and 8 bases at J, with 12 bases between. CDR3 length: 12 residues. Germline CDR1 and CDR2: LGHNT and FRNRAP. CDR3 nucleotide sequence: TGTGCTAGTGGCCCCCCGTTCGGTACGCAGTATTTT. Translated: CASGPPFGTQYF.

Turning to this clonotype: A much larger clone sits a single nucleotide away, making a read error possible. This rearrangement joins TRBV18 to TRBJ2-5; D may correspond to TRBD1 or TRBD2 (5 bases each). The CDR3 extends over 16 amino acids. V lost 0 bases, J lost 1 base, and 12 bases lay in between. Germline CDR1 KGHSH, CDR2 LQKENI. CDR3 DNA: TGTGCCAGCTCACCACCGAGGGGACGGATCCAAGAGACCCAGTACTTC. Its translation is CASSPPRGRIQETQYF.

This clonotype came up a few times. The chain links TRBV6-2 or TRBV6-3 to TRBJ2-2; 8 bases line up with TRBD1. Germline loops: CDR1 MNHEY, CDR2 SVGEGT. The CDR3 length is 13 residues. V dropped 6 bases and J dropped 6; count of bases not matched to a gene: 3. The chain's CDR3 is CASSFRGPGELFF. CDR3 in DNA: TGTGCCAGCAGCTTCAGGGGGCCCGGGGAGCTGTTTTTT.

Of note for this clonotype: This sequence may be a read error, since a much larger clone differs from it by one base. The chain uses TRBV20-1 and TRBJ2-5; tentative D call: TRBD2 (6 bases). CDR3 length: 13 amino acids. Per germline, CDR1 DFQATT and CDR2 SNEGSKA (reference sequence). V was trimmed by 0 bases and J by 13 bases, leaving 18 bases between them. CDR3 region: CSARDPRGASSYF. The CDR3 coding sequence is TGCAGTGCTAGAGATCCCCGCGGGGCTAGTTCGTACTTC.

This clonotype was seen only once. The CDR3 DNA sequence: TGTGCCAGCAGTGAAGGGGGAGATAGATACGAGCAGTACTTC. Amino acid sequence: CASSEGGDRYEQYF. This chain uses TRBV6-1 with TRBJ2-7; D is perhaps TRBD2 (5 bases). Between the trimmed V and J ends, which lost 1 base and 4 bases, there was a span of 11 bases. The CDR3 has 14 amino acids. Germline V gives CDR1 MNHNS, CDR2 SASEGT.

The chain has TRBV20-1 and TRBJ2-1; perhaps TRBD2 as D (6 bases). Trimming pared 3 bases from V and 0 bases from J, leaving 9 bases between. The CDR3 spans 14 residues. The V gene's germline CDR1 is DFQATT and CDR2 SNEGSKA (reference sequence). Here the CDR3 reads CSASVTSSYNEQFF. The CDR3 region has the DNA TGCAGTGCTAGTGTGACTAGCTCCTACAATGAGCAGTTCTTC.

This clonotype has a count of ten or more. This sequence joins TRBV6-5 and TRBJ2-1; D may be TRBD1 or TRBD2 (6 bases each). V lost 0 bases to trimming and J lost 11 bases, with 11 bases between them. The CDR3 has 13 residues. Germline assignment: CDR1 MNHEY and CDR2 SVGAGI. CDR3 nucleotides: TGTGCCAGCAGTTACTCAATGGGGGGCCAGCAGTTCTTC. It yields the protein CASSYSMGGQQFF.

This clonotype was counted between two and nine times. The chain carries TRBV27 and TRBJ2-3, with 8 bases matching TRBD2. Trimming at V came to 5 bases and at J to 1 base, leaving 8 bases not matched to a gene. Looked up from germline, CDR1 is MNHEY and CDR2 is SMNVEV (reference sequence). This CDR3 region has 16 residues. The CDR3 loop reads CASSRETGGRTDTQYF. For the CDR3, the DNA is TGTGCCAGCAGTCGGGAGACGGGGGGGCGCACAGATACGCAGTATTTT.

Only a few counts were recorded for this clonotype. A single base separates this from a much larger clone, so it may be a read error. The V gene is TRBV5-1, the J gene TRBJ2-5; 10 bases are shared with TRBD1. The ends lost 2 bases at V and 11 bases at J; junction bases unmatched: 9. This CDR3 is built from 14 residues. Per germline, CDR1 SGHRS and CDR2 YFSETQ. CDR3 DNA sequence: TGCGCCAGCAGCTTCGGACAGGGGGGGGATGAGCAGTACTTC. Translation: CASSFGQGGDEQYF.

This clonotype has only one observation. The rearrangement joins TRBV13 to TRBJ1-1, with 9 nucleotides matching TRBD1. Germline-derived CDR1 and CDR2 are PRHDT and FYEKMQ (reference sequence). The CDR3 sequence is 14 residues long. The J segment lost 8 bases and the V segment lost 2 bases, leaving 6 bases of the junction unmatched. CDR3 in DNA: TGTGCCAGCAGCTTAACAGGGGGCTTTTCGGAAGCTTTCTTT. Residues: CASSLTGGFSEAFF.

This clonotype was observed a few times. The chain combines TRBV5-6 with TRBJ2-1; TRBD2 agrees at 10 bases. Per the germline V gene, CDR1 is SGHDT and CDR2 is YYEEEE. Trimming removed 2 bases from V and 2 bases from J; junction bases left unmatched: 7. This CDR3 comprises 17 residues. The CDR3 DNA reads as TGTGCCAGCAGCTTTTTCGAAAGCGGGGGGGCCTACAATGAGCAGTTCTTC. Translated: CASSFFESGGAYNEQFF.

This clonotype has a count of ten or more. This chain joins TRBV18 and TRBJ1-1; possibly TRBD1 for D (5 bases). The V gene lost 2 bases and the J gene lost 0 bases, with 13 bases spanning the gap. Per the germline V gene, CDR1 is KGHSH and CDR2 is LQKENI. The CDR3 runs 16 residues. The CDR3 spells CASSPGTGGLNTEAFF. CDR3 DNA: TGTGCCAGCTCACCAGGGACGGGCGGCCTGAACACTGAAGCTTTCTTT.

Notes on this clonotype: A single base separates this from a much larger clone, so it may be a read error. The CDR3 nucleotides are TGTGCCTGCAGCTTAGCAGGGATTCCCTACGAGCAGTACTTC. This translates into CACSLAGIPYEQYF. V usage is TRBV11-2 and J usage is TRBJ2-7, with a tentative D call TRBD1 (5 bases). CDR1 and CDR2 from the germline V gene are SGHAT and FQNNGV. The CDR3 consists of 14 residues.